This T cell receptor (beta chain) was obtained from a study of cytomegalovirus exposure and HLA in healthy donors. With 60 Vbeta and 13 Jbeta primers, the PCR was carried out. Measured with immunoSEQ multiplex PCR; TCRdb has only the in-frame clones, and not every one. The profile shows under 250,000 clones, approximately 83% of them singletons. Remarks on this clone: Its specificity is unknown.

Notes on the study in general: High specificity and sensitivity for cytomegalovirus status were reported for the classifier.

V lost 0 bases to trimming and J lost 2 bases, with 9 bases between them. In germline, CDR1 is SGDLS, CDR2 YYNGEE. The CDR3 has 15 residues. This clonotype originated in a woman aged 45-65 years in good health and CMV-seropositive. Sequencing was performed on PBMCs. The V call is TRBV9, the J call TRBJ2-1; a possible D gene is TRBD2 (5 bases). CDR3 sequence reads: CASSVGRGPYNEQFF. CDR3 nucleotide sequence: TGTGCCAGCAGCGTAGGTCGGGGTCCCTACAATGAGCAGTTCTTC.